This T cell receptor (beta chain) was captured in a study of T cell changes during pregnancy in multiple sclerosis (dated by TCRdb to the late 2010s). In terms of the full investigation: Changes in the T cell repertoire over the course of pregnancy were examined in this study in women with multiple sclerosis.

A word on this clone: It lacks a known antigen. Base qualities are missing; no much larger clone stands one base away.

Trimming takes 1 base off V and 4 bases off J; junction bases not matched to a gene: 6. Inclusive of the bounding cysteine and phenylalanine, the CDR3 is 15 residues long. Of all the DNA, just the CDR3 is kept, 45 bases in frame from base 1. The germline V gene provides CDR1 SNHLY and CDR2 FYNNEI. Library preparation used the immunoSEQ multiplex PCR assay. TCRdb's version of the immuneACCESS table is confined to in-frame rearrangements and falls short of the full clone set. An unresolved V gene accounts for under half of the shortfall where checked; the remainder is of unknown origin. For this sample there are tens of thousands of clones; 90% appear just once. The ten largest clones take up about 0.6% of the sample.

The sequence was collected from a female donor with multiple sclerosis, enrolled in a pregnancy study. The V and J segments used are TRBV2 and TRBJ2-7; TRBD2 lines up with 8 middle nucleotides. This material consisted of CD4+ T cells from peripheral blood mononuclear cells, taken in the second trimester of pregnancy. The CDR3 protein is CASSEGAGVKYEQYF. The sequence in DNA is TGTGCCAGCAGTGAAGGAGCGGGAGTTAAATACGAGCAGTACTTC.